Below are 32 T cell receptor beta chains sequenced from a single sample in a study of cytomegalovirus exposure and HLA in healthy donors. Use of 60 Vbeta and 13 Jbeta primers characterized the PCR. TCRdb's copy holds only in-frame clones and misses some; the assay was immunoSEQ multiplex PCR. Of roughly 140,000 clones listed, roughly four fifths are singletons. Sequencing was performed on PBMCs. These receptors were collected from a human donor in good health.

The chain has TRBV14 and TRBJ2-5; 11 nucleotides align to TRBD2. The CDR3 is 18 amino acids. V gave up 1 base and J gave up 7 bases; unmatched junction bases: 14. The germline CDR1 and CDR2 sequences are SGHDN and FVKESK. Written as DNA, the CDR3 is TGTGCCAGCAGCCAAGTCCTCACTAGCGGGGGCGCTTTTTCGACCCAGTACTTC. It codes for CASSQVLTSGGAFSTQYF.

The chain recombines TRBV15 with TRBJ2-1; 8 positions match TRBD2. The CDR3 runs to 13 residues. Germline-derived CDR1 and CDR2 are LNHNV and YYDKDF (reference sequence). V shed 8 bases, J shed 7 bases, and the junction held 7 bases outside the gene matches. CDR3 protein: CATQGAGVNEQFF. DNA of the CDR3: TGTGCCACCCAAGGAGCGGGAGTTAATGAGCAGTTCTTC.

This chain links TRBV6-1 with TRBJ1-1, with a tentative D call TRBD1 (6 bases). This CDR3 is built from 12 residues. Germline assignment: CDR1 MNHNS and CDR2 SASEGT. V lost 3 bases, J lost 9 bases, and 11 bases lay in between. CDR3 nucleotide sequence: TGTGCCAGCAGTGAGGGACAACGGAAAGCTTTCTTT. It is translated as CASSEGQRKAFF.

Only a few counts were recorded for this clone. CDR3 residues: CASSVGQGTQETQYF. The CDR3 nucleotides are TGTGCCAGCAGCGTAGGACAGGGGACACAAGAGACCCAGTACTTC. J is TRBJ2-5 and V is TRBV9; 8 nucleotides align to TRBD1. Germline CDR1 and CDR2: SGDLS and YYNGEE. CDR3 length: 15 residues. The J segment lost 2 bases and the V segment lost 0 bases, leaving 3 bases of the junction unmatched.

The rearrangement joins TRBV4-1 to TRBJ2-3; TRBD2 aligns across 9 bases. Germline lookup yields CDR1 MGHRA and CDR2 YSYEKL. The trim removed 1 base at V and 3 bases at J, leaving 8 bases unmatched. CDR3 length: 17 amino acids. CDR3 coding DNA: TGCGCCAGCAGCCAAGGTGCTGCGGGGGGGTGGACAGATACGCAGTATTTT. This encodes CASSQGAAGGWTDTQYF.

The sample holds one count of this clone. V is TRBV6-5 and J is TRBJ2-7; possible D gene TRBD2, 5 bases. Per germline, CDR1 MNHEY and CDR2 SVGAGI. The germline V and J ends were trimmed by 7 bases and 4 bases, with 14 bases remaining between them. The CDR3 spans 13 residues. The CDR3 loop is CASTYGLDYEQYF. The CDR3 DNA reads as TGTGCCAGCACCTACGGACTTGATTACGAGCAGTACTTC.

The chain employs TRBV28 and TRBJ2-7, with a weak D call TRBD2 (7 bases). The CDR3 is made up of 15 amino acids. V lost 6 bases and J lost 2, with 17 bases in between. CDR1 is MDHEN, CDR2 SYDVKM, per germline. CDR3 residues: CASRFEGGSPYEQYF. The CDR3 DNA reads TGTGCCAGCAGATTCGAGGGGGGGAGCCCCTACGAGCAGTACTTC.

The chain recombines TRBV2 with TRBJ2-6; D might be TRBD2 (6 bases). The CDR3 has 19 residues. Germline CDR1 and CDR2: SNHLY and FYNNEI. V dropped 8 bases and J dropped 2 bases, with 25 bases sitting between them. CDR3 in amino acids: CASGPDPGTSLAGANVLTF. Here the CDR3 DNA reads TGTGCCAGCGGGCCAGACCCCGGGACTTCCTTGGCTGGGGCCAACGTCCTGACTTTC.

CDR3 in amino acids: CASSFLGTRNTEAFF. CDR3 coding DNA: TGCGCCAGCAGTTTCCTCGGGACAAGGAACACTGAAGCTTTCTTT. The chain couples TRBV5-1 to TRBJ1-1; weak D call: TRBD1 (6 bases). The CDR3 runs 15 residues. The germline CDR1 and CDR2 sequences are SGHRS and YFSETQ. V was cut by 5 bases and J by 1 base, with 15 bases left in between.

The gene calls are TRBV29-1 and TRBJ1-1; TRBD1 is a possible D gene (6 bases). CDR1 SQVTM and CDR2 ANQGSEA come from the germline V gene. CDR3 size: 14 residues. V was trimmed by 6 bases and J by 1 base, leaving 15 bases between them. This CDR3 is CSVSPQGKNTEAFF. In DNA, the CDR3 is TGCAGCGTGTCCCCTCAGGGGAAGAACACTGAAGCTTTCTTT.

The chain carries TRBV6-1 and TRBJ2-5; 7 bases match TRBD2. The end of the DNA fits TRBJ2-7 better, so the J call may be wrong. CDR3 length: 15 residues. Germline CDR1 and CDR2: MNHNS and SASEGT. The CDR3 loop is CASSESSGARYEQYF. For the CDR3, the DNA is TGTGCCAGCAGTGAATCTAGCGGCGCCCGGTACGAGCAGTACTTC.

In its sample, this clone was seen a few times. The chain carries TRBV5-4 and TRBJ2-1, with 8 bases lining up with TRBD2. Germline trimming cut 0 bases from V and 4 bases from J; bases unmatched to any gene: 6. The germline V gene encodes CDR1 SGHNT and CDR2 YYREEE (reference sequence). The CDR3 consists of 16 residues. The CDR3 nucleotides are TGTGCCAGCAGCTTGGGAACTAGCGGTGGGTACAATGAGCAGTTCTTC. It specifies CASSLGTSGGYNEQFF.

This clone showed up just a few times. The chain has TRBV10-3 and TRBJ2-3; 10 bases are shared with TRBD2. The CDR3 spans 15 residues. CDR1 is ENHRY and CDR2 is SYGVKD in the germline V gene. Germline trimming cut 6 bases from V and 4 bases from J; bases unmatched to any gene: 7. CDR3 sequence: CAIRREREGADTQYF. The CDR3 DNA reads as TGTGCCATCAGGAGGGAGCGGGAGGGAGCAGATACGCAGTATTTT.

This clone occurred a few times. The rearrangement joins TRBV9 to TRBJ1-1; 9 bases are shared with TRBD1. With V trimmed by 0 bases and J by 1 base, 7 bases remained unmatched. The germline V gene has CDR1 SGDLS and CDR2 YYNGEE. The CDR3 runs 17 residues. CDR3 nucleotide sequence: TGTGCCAGCAGCGTAGCTCGGGACAGGGCATCGAACACTGAAGCTTTCTTT. Translating gives CASSVARDRASNTEAFF.

This clone was recorded once. This chain uses TRBV5-1 with TRBJ2-4; 9 nucleotides line up with TRBD2. The CDR3 is made up of 17 amino acids. The junction had 5 bases not matched to a gene; V was cut back by 0 bases and J by 1 base. Germline CDR1 reads SGHRS; CDR2 reads YFSETQ. The CDR3 sequence is CASSLAGGGAAKNIQYF. The DNA of the CDR3 is TGCGCCAGCAGCTTGGCTGGCGGGGGGGCGGCCAAAAACATTCAGTACTTC.

This sequence joins TRBV28 and TRBJ1-2; 7 bases fit TRBD1. There are 14 residues in the CDR3. Trimming removed 6 bases from V and 4 bases from J; junction bases left unmatched: 8. Germline assignment: CDR1 MDHEN and CDR2 SYDVKM. The CDR3 coding sequence is TGTGCCAGCAGAGAGGGACAGTCGGGCTATGGCTACACCTTC. This sequence encodes CASREGQSGYGYTF.

The chain is built from TRBV5-5 and TRBJ1-2; tentative D call: TRBD1 (5 bases). Trimming took 3 bases from V and 2 from J, leaving 8 bases between them. This CDR3 has 13 residues. CDR1 and CDR2 from the germline V gene are SGHKS and YYEKEE (reference sequence). This CDR3 is CASSSGLNYGYTF. In DNA form, the CDR3 reads TGTGCCAGCAGCTCAGGGTTGAACTATGGCTACACCTTC.

Regarding this clone: The identical CDR3 is also encoded by other nucleotide sequences in the sample. The chain has TRBV6-1 and TRBJ1-5; a weak D match, TRBD1 (6 bases). CDR1 and CDR2 from the germline V gene are MNHNS and SASEGT. The CDR3 runs 15 residues. Trimming cost V 8 bases and J 3 bases, with 17 bases left between them. The CDR3 bases are TGTGCCAGCCGATGGGGACAAGGCCCCAATCAGCCCCAGCATTTT. This gives the protein CASRWGQGPNQPQHF.

The chain uses TRBV27 and TRBJ2-7; D call uncertain. Trimming removed 10 bases from V and 0 bases from J, with 10 bases in between. From germline, CDR1 is MNHEY and CDR2 SMNVEV (reference sequence). The CDR3 covers 12 residues. The CDR3 nucleotides read TGTGCCACCTTCTCTAGCTCCTACGAGCAGTACTTC. Encoded protein: CATFSSSYEQYF.

J is TRBJ2-5 and V is TRBV5-1; 11 bases fit TRBD2. The CDR3 contains 16 residues. The ends lost 0 bases at V and 7 bases at J; junction bases unmatched: 8. The germline gives CDR1 SGHRS, CDR2 YFSETQ. CDR3 protein: CASSLEASGGIGTQYF. DNA of the CDR3: TGCGCCAGCAGCTTGGAGGCTAGCGGGGGGATTGGGACCCAGTACTTC.

The rearrangement joins TRBV6-1 to TRBJ2-7; no clear D gene. Trimming pared 4 bases from V and 2 bases from J, leaving 12 bases between. Germline-derived CDR1 and CDR2 are MNHNS and SASEGT. CDR3 length: 14 amino acids. The CDR3 loop reads CASSGSRHPYEQYF. In nucleotides, the CDR3 is TGTGCCAGCAGTGGGTCGCGGCACCCCTACGAGCAGTACTTC.

The chain carries TRBV30 and TRBJ1-6; the D gene is possibly TRBD1 (5 bases). The CDR3 is 12 residues long. Germline CDR1 reads GTSNPN; CDR2 reads SVGIG (reference sequence). The ends were cut back, 5 bases at V and 9 bases at J, with 11 bases in the middle. The CDR3: CAWVDIGSPLHF. The CDR3 nucleotides read TGTGCCTGGGTGGACATAGGTTCACCCCTCCACTTT. Full variable domain (missing parts from reference TRBV30 and TRBJ1-6): SQTIHQWPATLVQPVGSPLSLECTVEGTSNPNLYWYRQAAGRGLQLLFYSVGIGQISSEVPQNLSASRPQDRQFILSSKKLLLSDSGFYLCAWVDIGSPLHFGNGTRLTVT.

This chain uses TRBV5-1 with TRBJ2-3; 7 bases are a match to TRBD1. CDR1 SGHRS and CDR2 YFSETQ come from the germline V gene. The CDR3 covers 16 residues. V shed 2 bases, J shed 2 bases, and the junction held 8 bases outside the gene matches. The CDR3 coding sequence is TGCGCCAGCAGCTTCGCTACGGGGACAGCCACAGATACGCAGTATTTT. This translates into CASSFATGTATDTQYF.

This sequence joins TRBV4-1 and TRBJ2-5; tentatively, D is TRBD1 (5 bases). This CDR3 has 17 residues. Between the trimmed V and J ends, which lost 4 bases and 5 bases, there was a span of 23 bases. The V gene's germline CDR1 is MGHRA and CDR2 YSYEKL. The DNA of the CDR3 is TGCGCCAGCAGCCCTAAAACCCTGCGGACACCTTCCGAGACCCAGTACTTC. Protein product: CASSPKTLRTPSETQYF.

This chain links TRBV7-9 with TRBJ1-1, with 10 bases fitting TRBD1. V was clipped by 8 bases and J by 3 bases; unmatched bases: 9. The CDR3 sequence is 15 residues long. Germline V gene sequence: CDR1 SEHNR, CDR2 FQNEAQ (reference sequence). CDR3 nucleotide sequence: TGTGCCAGCCAGTGGGACAGGGGAGGGGACACTGAAGCTTTCTTT. This codes for CASQWDRGGDTEAFF.

This sequence joins TRBV9 and TRBJ1-4; the D is unclear. V was trimmed by 4 bases and J by 6 bases, leaving 13 bases between them. This CDR3 spans 14 amino acids. Germline loops: CDR1 SGDLS, CDR2 YYNGEE. The CDR3 DNA reads TGTGCCAGCAGCTCGGGAGACTCCTATGAAAAACTGTTTTTT. Its protein is CASSSGDSYEKLFF.

The rearrangement links TRBV28 to TRBJ2-3; TRBD2 agrees at 9 bases. Germline V lookup: CDR1 MDHEN, CDR2 SYDVKM. V shed 6 bases, J shed 2 bases, and the junction held 3 bases outside the gene matches. CDR3 size: 14 residues. CDR3 in amino acids: CASRGGGDTDTQYF. The CDR3 bases are TGTGCCAGCAGAGGCGGGGGGGACACAGATACGCAGTATTTT.

This clone was counted a few times. The V and J genes are TRBV5-1 and TRBJ2-3; 8 nucleotides line up with TRBD2. V lost 3 bases, J lost 4 bases, and 7 bases stayed unmatched. CDR1 is SGHRS, CDR2 YFSETQ, per germline. The CDR3 extends over 15 amino acids. The CDR3 sequence is CASSSNGRGADTQYF. The CDR3, as DNA: TGCGCCAGCAGCTCGAACGGGCGGGGGGCAGATACGCAGTATTTT.

Written as DNA, the CDR3 is TGTGCCAGCAGCCGGGACAGGGGGGAAAGGAAAAATGAAAAACTGTTTTTT. Its translation is CASSRDRGERKNEKLFF. This chain links TRBV21-1 with TRBJ1-4; the D call of TRBD1 is as the table states it, not checked on the DNA. TRBV21-1 is noted as a pseudogene. CDR3 length: 17 residues.

The V call is TRBV9, the J call TRBJ2-1; D is unclear. V was pared by 4 bases and J by 0 bases, with 17 bases between. The CDR3 spans 17 residues. Germline CDR1 and CDR2: SGDLS and YYNGEE. The CDR3 DNA sequence: TGTGCCAGCAGCTATAATCCAGGCCAAAGCTCCTACAATGAGCAGTTCTTC. Translating gives CASSYNPGQSSYNEQFF.

This clone showed up just once. This chain joins TRBV6-5 and TRBJ2-7, with TRBD1 identical over 12 bases. The CDR3 is made up of 14 amino acids. V gave up 5 bases and J gave up 6 bases; unmatched junction bases: 5. The germline CDR1 and CDR2 sequences are MNHEY and SVGAGI. The CDR3 bases are TGTGCCAGCAGTCGGGGGACAGGGGGCGGCGAGCAGTACTTC. Protein: CASSRGTGGGEQYF.

The chain employs TRBV15 and TRBJ1-2; a weak D match, TRBD1 (5 bases). The CDR3 consists of 14 residues. With 3 bases removed from V and 4 bases from J, the gap between germline ends came to 12 bases. Germline CDR1 and CDR2: LNHNV and YYDKDF (reference sequence). CDR3 sequence reads: CATSRDRRGYGYTF. The CDR3 nucleotides read TGTGCCACCAGCAGGGACCGGAGGGGCTATGGCTACACCTTC.